These 27 T cell receptor beta chains originate from one sample sequenced in a study of blood T cell repertoires in COVID-19. Repertoires were generated with immunoSEQ multiplex PCR, while TCRdb's copy carries only in-frame clones and drops some. The table shows 300,000 to 450,000 clones, with about nine tenths occurring only once. The sample consisted of peripheral blood. These receptor sequences come from a woman aged 60-75 years with COVID-19, enrolled during active disease.

There are a few counts of this clone. This sequence joins TRBV4-1 and TRBJ1-2; TRBD1 matches at 8 bases. The CDR3 length is 13 residues. V lost 3 bases and J lost 13; bases outside the gene matches: 10. Looked up from germline, CDR1 is MGHRA and CDR2 is YSYEKL. The CDR3 bases are TGCGCCAGCAGCCAGGCGAGGGACAGGCTGCTCACCTTC. It yields the protein CASSQARDRLLTF.

This CDR3 reads CASSRTGGNEPQHF. CDR3 bases: TGTGCCAGTAGTAGGACAGGGGGCAACGAGCCCCAGCATTTT. The chain joins TRBV19 to TRBJ1-5; 11 positions match TRBD1. The CDR3 covers 14 residues. After removal of 4 bases from V and 8 bases from J, the junction contained 4 bases not matched to a gene. Germline lookup yields CDR1 LNHDA and CDR2 SQIVND (reference sequence).

The genes are TRBV24-1 and TRBJ2-1; 10 bases map to TRBD2. Trimming removed 4 bases from V and 4 bases from J; junction bases left unmatched: 6. The germline V gene has CDR1 KGHDR and CDR2 SFDVKD. There are 16 residues in the CDR3. The CDR3 region is CATSESLAGKYNEQFF. DNA for the CDR3: TGTGCCACCAGTGAATCACTAGCGGGGAAGTACAATGAGCAGTTCTTC.

The rearrangement uses TRBV4-2 and TRBJ2-3; D gene ambiguous. The CDR3 is 14 residues long. The germline V and J ends were trimmed by 1 base and 5 bases, with 10 bases remaining between them. Germline CDR1 and CDR2: LGHNA and YNFKEQ. The CDR3 reads CASSQAPQKDTQYF. CDR3 nucleotides: TGTGCCAGCAGCCAAGCCCCCCAAAAAGATACGCAGTATTTT.

The rearrangement uses TRBV7-2 and TRBJ1-5, with a tentative D call TRBD1 (6 bases). CDR1 and CDR2 (germline): SGHTA, FQGNSA. There are 15 residues in the CDR3. The ends were cut back, 1 base at V and 6 bases at J, with 13 bases in the middle. CDR3 region: CASSLGTVYGQPQHF. The CDR3 DNA reads TGTGCCAGCAGCTTAGGGACAGTTTACGGTCAGCCCCAGCATTTT.

J is TRBJ1-1 and V is TRBV18, with 9 positions matching TRBD1. Germline CDR1 KGHSH, CDR2 LQKENI. The J segment lost 5 bases and the V segment lost 3 bases, leaving 7 bases of the junction unmatched. CDR3 length: 15 amino acids. CDR3 coding DNA: TGTGCCAGCTCACCGGCCCGGGACAGGGTGACTGAAGCTTTCTTT. It yields the protein CASSPARDRVTEAFF.

The chain has TRBV6-6 and TRBJ2-2; a weak D match, TRBD1 (5 bases). Germline CDR1 reads MNHNY; CDR2 reads SVGAGI (reference sequence). V dropped 5 bases and J dropped 0 bases, with 22 bases sitting between them. The CDR3 has 19 amino acids. CDR3 DNA sequence: TGTGCCAGCAGTCTCCGCCCGTATTTTGACAGAACGAACACCGGGGAGCTGTTTTTT. It is translated as CASSLRPYFDRTNTGELFF.

The rearrangement uses TRBV5-1 and TRBJ2-7; a weak D match, TRBD1 (6 bases). The CDR3 totals 14 residues. The V gene lost 1 base and the J gene lost 6 bases, with 14 bases spanning the gap. The germline CDR1 and CDR2 sequences are SGHRS and YFSETQ. CDR3 sequence: CASSLIGGEGEQYF. The CDR3 DNA sequence: TGCGCCAGCAGCTTGATTGGGGGCGAGGGCGAGCAGTACTTC.

The chain has TRBV5-1 and TRBJ2-5; 13 bases line up with TRBD2. The CDR3 has 17 residues. Losses at the gene ends were 2 bases for V and 3 bases for J; bases not matched to a gene: 7. Per germline, CDR1 SGHRS and CDR2 YFSETQ. CDR3 in amino acids: CASSFGLAGVKKETQYF. The CDR3 DNA sequence: TGCGCCAGCAGCTTCGGACTAGCGGGGGTGAAAAAAGAGACCCAGTACTTC.

The genes are TRBV9 and TRBJ2-3; TRBD2 matches at 8 bases. V was clipped by 4 bases and J by 5 bases; unmatched bases: 12. Germline loops: CDR1 SGDLS, CDR2 YYNGEE. This CDR3 has 16 amino acids. The CDR3 protein is CASSPRSGGTRDTQYF. Written as DNA, the CDR3 is TGTGCCAGCAGCCCCCGGAGCGGGGGAACGAGAGATACGCAGTATTTT.

The chain carries TRBV2 and TRBJ1-2, with 7 positions matching TRBD1. The V gene end was trimmed by 4 bases and the J gene end by 3 bases; junction bases not matched to a gene: 5. Germline CDR1 reads SNHLY; CDR2 reads FYNNEI. The CDR3 has 14 amino acids. The CDR3 reads CASSGGQSDYGYTF. The CDR3 DNA is TGTGCCAGCAGTGGGGGACAGAGCGACTATGGCTACACCTTC. Combining the CDR3 with reference TRBV2 and TRBJ1-2 gives the whole variable domain EPEVTQTPSHQVTQMGQEVILRCVPISNHLYFYWYRQILGQKVEFLVSFYNNEISEKSEIFDDQFSVERPDGSNFTLKIRSTKLEDSAMYFCASSGGQSDYGYTFGSGTRLTVV.

Details on this clone: The sample contains more than one DNA sequence encoding this CDR3. This chain uses TRBV5-1 with TRBJ1-5; D remains unclear. CDR1 and CDR2 (germline): SGHRS, YFSETQ. The CDR3 has 14 residues. V was shortened by 0 bases and J by 4 bases, with 8 bases between the two germline ends. This CDR3 is CASSLGGGNQPQHF. DNA for the CDR3: TGCGCCAGCAGCTTGGGAGGCGGTAATCAGCCCCAGCATTTT.

The chain links TRBV9 to TRBJ1-6; no definite D call. Trimming cost V 0 bases and J 0 bases, with 10 bases left between them. The CDR3 has 17 amino acids. Germline V CDR1 and CDR2: SGDLS, YYNGEE. The CDR3 loop reads CASSVGGRSSYNSPLHF. DNA for the CDR3: TGTGCCAGCAGCGTAGGAGGGAGGAGCTCCTATAATTCACCCCTCCACTTT.

The CDR3 DNA is TGTGCCAGCAGTCCCGGGACAGGACCCCAGCCCCAGCATTTT. It is translated as CASSPGTGPQPQHF. The rearrangement joins TRBV7-9 to TRBJ1-5; 8 bases line up with TRBD1. Per germline, CDR1 SEHNR and CDR2 FQNEAQ (reference sequence). The CDR3 totals 14 residues. Germline trimming cut 6 bases from V and 7 bases from J; bases unmatched to any gene: 8.

This clone was found a few times. The sample holds other DNA sequences that translate to the same CDR3. The chain employs TRBV2 and TRBJ1-3, with 7 bases fitting TRBD1. The germline CDR1 and CDR2 sequences are SNHLY and FYNNEI. CDR3 length: 15 residues. V dropped 4 bases and J dropped 0; count of bases not matched to a gene: 3. The CDR3 bases are TGTGCCAGCAGTGGACAGGGTCTCTCTGGAAACACCATATATTTT. Its translation is CASSGQGLSGNTIYF.

The chain is built from TRBV5-1 and TRBJ2-7; D might be TRBD1 (6 bases). The germline gives CDR1 SGHRS, CDR2 YFSETQ. This CDR3 contains 13 residues. V was clipped by 4 bases and J by 0 bases, with 8 bases between them. The CDR3 nucleotides are TGCGCCAGCAGCCCGGACAGCTCCTACGAGCAGTACTTC. Its protein product is CASSPDSSYEQYF. Full variable domain (remainder filled in from reference TRBV5-1 and TRBJ2-7): KAGVTQTPRYLIKTRGQQVTLSCSPISGHRSVSWYQQTPGQGLQFLFEYFSETQRNKGNFPGRFSGRQFSNSRSEMNVSTLELGDSALYLCASSPDSSYEQYFGPGTRLTVT.

Of note for this clone: Other DNA sequences of this sample code for an identical CDR3. V gene TRBV4-1 combines with J gene TRBJ1-5; D might be TRBD1 (6 bases). Germline assignment: CDR1 MGHRA and CDR2 YSYEKL. CDR3 length: 15 amino acids. V lost 4 bases and J lost 2, with 12 bases in between. The CDR3 DNA reads as TGCGCCAGCAGCCGGGAACAGGGAGGCAATCAGCCCCAGCATTTT. It encodes CASSREQGGNQPQHF.

V gene TRBV5-1 combines with J gene TRBJ1-2, with 7 bases lining up with TRBD1. V was clipped by 4 bases and J by 8 bases; unmatched bases: 14. CDR1 and CDR2 from the germline V gene are SGHRS and YFSETQ. This CDR3 contains 15 residues. CDR3 protein: CASSLFDRDVLGYTF. For the CDR3, the DNA is TGCGCCAGCAGCCTCTTCGACAGGGATGTCCTCGGCTACACCTTC.

The V and J genes are TRBV5-1 and TRBJ2-7; weak D call: TRBD2 (5 bases). CDR3 length: 14 residues. V was cut by 0 bases and J by 7 bases, with 14 bases left in between. Germline V gene lookup returns CDR1 SGHRS and CDR2 YFSETQ. CDR3: CASSLAMTPGEQYF. CDR3 nucleotide sequence: TGCGCCAGCAGCTTGGCCATGACGCCGGGAGAGCAGTACTTC.

This clone was seen a few times. CDR3 protein: CASSFFAGLTNTEAFF. The CDR3 DNA reads TGTGCCAGCAGTTTTTTTGCAGGGTTAACGAACACTGAAGCTTTCTTT. This chain uses TRBV27 with TRBJ1-1; a weak D match, TRBD1 (5 bases). Trimming left V 3 bases short and J 1 base short, with 15 bases between. The germline V gene encodes CDR1 MNHEY and CDR2 SMNVEV (reference sequence). The CDR3 is 16 amino acids.

The chain uses TRBV7-2 and TRBJ1-5; 7 bases agree with TRBD1. Germline trimming cut 8 bases from V and 3 bases from J; bases unmatched to any gene: 10. The CDR3 loop spans 15 amino acids. CDR1 and CDR2 from the germline V gene are SGHTA and FQGNSA. CDR3 sequence: CASAQTGVYNQPQHF. CDR3 sequence (DNA): TGTGCCAGCGCTCAAACAGGGGTATACAATCAGCCCCAGCATTTT.

The genes are TRBV3-1 (or the pseudogene TRBV3-2) and TRBJ1-2; D remains ambiguous. The CDR3 sequence is 16 residues long. Germline V gene sequence: CDR1 LGHDT, CDR2 YNNKEL (reference sequence). V lost 4 bases and J 3 bases, leaving 18 bases between the germline ends. CDR3 in amino acids: CASSPVGAKQYYGYTF. In nucleotides, the CDR3 is TGTGCCAGCAGCCCCGTCGGAGCGAAACAATACTATGGCTACACCTTC.

The genes are TRBV5-4 and TRBJ1-4; D possibly corresponds to TRBD1 (6 bases). Between the trimmed V and J ends, which lost 1 base and 5 bases, there was a span of 15 bases. Per the germline V gene, CDR1 is SGHNT and CDR2 is YYREEE (reference sequence). The CDR3 sequence is 16 residues long. CDR3 region: CASSLRQGTRNEKLFF. CDR3 nucleotide sequence: TGTGCCAGCAGCTTGCGCCAGGGGACAAGGAATGAAAAACTGTTTTTT.

V is TRBV7-2 and J is TRBJ2-2; 9 bases fit TRBD2. Germline CDR1 is SGHTA and CDR2 is FQGNSA. V was pared by 3 bases and J by 5 bases, with 10 bases of the junction left unmatched. The CDR3 runs 17 residues. The CDR3 loop reads CASSFGAGGALTGELFF. For the CDR3, the DNA is TGTGCCAGCAGCTTCGGCGCGGGGGGGGCCCTAACCGGGGAGCTGTTTTTT.

The rearrangement links TRBV18 to TRBJ2-3; D not certain. CDR1 is KGHSH and CDR2 is LQKENI in the germline V gene. The CDR3 has 12 residues. With 6 bases removed from V and 4 bases from J, the gap between germline ends came to 8 bases. This CDR3 reads CASSSLSDTQYF. The DNA for the CDR3 is TGTGCCAGCTCCTCTCTATCAGATACGCAGTATTTT.

V gene TRBV25-1 combines with J gene TRBJ1-1; D may be TRBD1 (5 bases). Between the trimmed V and J ends, which lost 3 bases and 7 bases, there was a span of 12 bases. The CDR3 runs 13 residues. Germline CDR1 MGHDK, CDR2 SYGVNS. CDR3 in DNA: TGTGCCAGCAGTGACAGGGCTGATGGTGAAGCTTTCTTT. This gives the protein CASSDRADGEAFF.

The V call is TRBV4-2, the J call TRBJ1-1; D is unresolved. The CDR3 extends over 12 amino acids. Per the germline V gene, CDR1 is LGHNA and CDR2 is YNFKEQ. The V end lost 0 bases, the J end lost 8 bases, and 7 bases lay between the germline ends. The CDR3 coding sequence is TGTGCCAGCAGCCAAGATTTAATGGAAGCTTTCTTT. Its translation is CASSQDLMEAFF.